A selection of T cell receptor beta chains follows, all from one sample in a study of T-cell reconstitution after alpha-beta-depleted transplantation in children. TCRdb re-called the PCR reads through MiXCR, storing one row per CDR3 protein. Of around 480,000 distinct CDR3 sequences listed, 30% to 35% were seen once; the top ten hold 2% to 3%. The starting material was PBMCs from the stem cell graft donor, obtained from the stem cell graft. Source of these receptors: a human donor who donated a stem cell graft to a child with aplastic anemia. The CDR3 runs from the conserved cysteine through the conserved F or W. D genes are given only for firm matches. Clone size appears in some rows only: once, few, many, or a class for an expanded clone.

TRBJ2-3 11 TRBV30 - - CAYFSTDTQYF TGTGCCTACTTTAGCACAGATACGCAGTATTTT
TRBJ2-3 16 TRBV7-9 TRBD2 once CASSLASSGRADTQYF TGTGCCAGCAGCTTAGCGTCAAGCGGGAGGGCAGATACGCAGTATTTT
TRBJ1-2 14 TRBV6-1 TRBD1 - CASSPSQGTYGYTF TGTGCCAGCAGTCCCTCACAGGGGACCTATGGCTACACCTTC
TRBJ2-3 17 TRBV7-2 TRBD2 few CASSLVISAGGPDTQYF TGTGCCAGCAGCTTAGTTATTTCGGCGGGAGGCCCTGATACGCAGTATTTT
TRBJ2-1 13 TRBV20-1 - few CSAPRVPYNEQFF TGCAGTGCCCCTAGGGTCCCCTACAATGAGCAGTTCTTC
TRBJ1-5 14 TRBV29-1 - few CSVSGDGINQPQHF TGCAGCGTTAGCGGGGATGGGATCAATCAGCCCCAGCATTTT
TRBJ1-2 14 TRBV9 - - CASSRADKNYGYTF TGTGCCAGCAGCCGAGCCGACAAGAACTATGGCTACACCTTC
TRBJ1-5 15 TRBV5-1 TRBD1 - CASSTGTELNQPQHF TGCGCCAGCAGCACAGGGACAGAACTCAATCAGCCCCAGCATTTT
TRBJ1-6 17 TRBV14 - - CASSQDKGTWDNSPLHF TGTGCCAGCAGCCAAGATAAGGGAACCTGGGATAATTCACCCCTCCACTTT
TRBJ1-3 18 TRBV5-1 TRBD1 few CASSGTGEFSQYGNTIYF TGCGCCAGCAGCGGGACAGGGGAGTTTTCTCAGTATGGAAACACCATATATTTT
TRBJ2-3 16 TRBV9 TRBD2 - CASSVGGTSGGDTQYF TGTGCCAGCAGCGTAGGGGGGACTAGCGGGGGAGATACGCAGTATTTT
TRBJ2-3 15 TRBV7-3 - - CASSPRRAGTDTQYF TGTGCCAGCAGCCCACGACGAGCCGGAACAGATACGCAGTATTTT
TRBJ2-3 14 TRBV5-1 - - CASSLRRDTDTQYF TGCGCCAGCAGCTTGCGCAGAGACACAGATACGCAGTATTTT
TRBJ2-1 12 TRBV4-3 - few CASSQDLRQQFF TGCGCCAGCAGCCAAGACTTAAGACAGCAGTTCTTC
TRBJ2-1 15 TRBV20-1 TRBD2 - CSAKEREGPDNEQFF TGCAGTGCCAAAGAGAGGGAGGGTCCTGACAATGAGCAGTTCTTC
TRBJ2-3 13 TRBV20-1 TRBD2 - CSAGLGSRDTQYF TGCAGTGCCGGACTAGGCTCCAGAGATACGCAGTATTTT
TRBJ1-1 13 TRBV19 - once CASRTTGLRGAFF TGTGCCAGTAGGACTACAGGGCTCCGTGGCGCTTTCTTT
TRBJ1-2 13 TRBV19 TRBD1 - CASRRQGVYGYTF TGTGCCAGTAGGAGGCAGGGGGTCTATGGCTACACCTTC
TRBJ1-1 16 TRBV11-2 - - CASSLVAGDMNTEAFF TGTGCCAGCAGCTTAGTTGCAGGCGACATGAACACTGAAGCTTTCTTT
TRBJ2-3 13 TRBV4-3 TRBD2 - CASSQATSGTQYF TGCGCCAGCAGCCAGGCGACTAGCGGTACGCAGTATTTT
TRBJ2-3 15 TRBV12-3/TRBV12-4 - few CASSFGSPTGDTQYF TGTGCCAGCAGTTTTGGGTCGCCTACTGGGGATACGCAGTATTTT
TRBJ1-6 14 TRBV15 - - CATSRRRMDSPLHF TGTGCCACCAGCAGAAGACGGATGGATTCACCCCTCCACTTT
TRBJ2-2 16 TRBV20-1 TRBD2 - CSARSGTSGHTGELFF TGCAGTGCCCGGTCCGGGACTAGCGGACACACCGGGGAGCTGTTTTTT
TRBJ2-2 14 TRBV20-1 TRBD2 - CSARVAGDTGELFF TGCAGTGCTAGAGTAGCGGGGGACACCGGGGAGCTGTTTTTT
TRBJ1-2 16 TRBV9 - - CASSPGRVTSSYGYTF TGTGCCAGCAGCCCCGGTAGAGTGACCTCTTCCTATGGCTACACCTTC
TRBJ1-2 15 TRBV14 - - CASSQFSLNGAFYTF TGTGCCAGCAGCCAATTTAGCCTTAACGGGGCGTTCTACACCTTC
TRBJ2-1 16 TRBV12-3/TRBV12-4 - - CASSRRARGVYNEQFF TGTGCCAGCAGCCGACGAGCCCGAGGCGTTTACAATGAGCAGTTCTTC
TRBJ1-2 16 TRBV4-3 - - CASSQENRVPGYVYTF TGCGCCAGCAGCCAAGAAAACCGGGTCCCGGGCTATGTCTACACCTTC
TRBJ2-5 13 TRBV20-1 - few CSARQGYGETQYF TGCAGTGCTAGACAGGGTTACGGGGAGACCCAGTACTTC
TRBJ1-1 13 TRBV20-1 - - CSASGRRNTEAFF TGCAGTGCCTCGGGACGGAGGAACACTGAAGCTTTCTTT
TRBJ2-7 14 TRBV5-1 TRBD2 few CASSLAGDPYEQYF TGCGCCAGCAGCTTAGCGGGAGACCCCTACGAGCAGTACTTC
TRBJ2-4 13 TRBV7-9 - few CASSPKGQNIQYF TGTGCCAGCAGCCCGAAGGGGCAAAACATTCAGTACTTC
TRBJ2-3 15 TRBV5-1 - - CASSFVAGQEDTQYF TGCGCCAGCAGCTTCGTGGCAGGGCAAGAAGATACGCAGTATTTT
TRBJ2-1 17 TRBV15 TRBD2 few CATSTKISGLEYNEQFF TGTGCCACCAGCACTAAAATCTCCGGACTAGAGTACAATGAGCAGTTCTTC
TRBJ1-2 13 TRBV12-3/TRBV12-4 - few CASSLLSGAGYTF TGTGCCAGCAGTTTGCTGTCGGGAGCTGGCTACACCTTC
TRBJ2-7 13 TRBV18 - few CASSRGQIYEQYF TGTGCCAGCTCCCGGGGACAAATCTACGAGCAGTACTTC
TRBJ2-3 19 TRBV4-2 - - CASSDRGAASGQSTDTQYF TGTGCCAGCAGCGACAGGGGCGCGGCTAGCGGGCAATCCACGGATACGCAGTATTTT
TRBJ2-5 16 TRBV11-3 - - CASSFRPGGAGETQYF TGTGCCAGCAGCTTTCGGCCCGGGGGCGCGGGTGAGACCCAGTACTTC
TRBJ2-7 15 TRBV12-3/TRBV12-4 TRBD1 few CASSFEYRGNYEQYF TGTGCCAGCAGTTTCGAATACAGGGGGAACTACGAGCAGTACTTC
TRBJ1-1 16 TRBV7-2 - - CASSLPGRGVNTEAFF TGTGCCAGCAGCTTACCCGGGAGGGGGGTGAACACTGAAGCTTTCTTT
TRBJ2-2 15 TRBV5-1 - - CASSFVQGDTGELFF TGCGCCAGCAGCTTTGTACAGGGCGACACCGGGGAGCTGTTTTTT
TRBJ1-2 13 TRBV12-3/TRBV12-4 - - CASVGQLLYGYTF TGTGCCAGCGTCGGACAGCTCCTCTACGGCTACACCTTC
TRBJ2-5 12 TRBV5-1 - - CASSHTQGTQYF TGCGCCAGCAGCCACACCCAGGGGACCCAGTACTTC
TRBJ2-3 14 TRBV30 TRBD2 few CAWSVGLAADTQYF TGTGCCTGGAGTGTTGGACTAGCGGCAGATACGCAGTATTTT
TRBJ1-5 16 TRBV20-1 TRBD1 few CSARGGQGRSNQPQHF TGCAGTGCTAGAGGGGGACAGGGACGGAGCAATCAGCCCCAGCATTTT
TRBJ2-7 14 TRBV20-1 TRBD2 - CSARGLAAWDEQYF TGCAGTGCTAGGGGACTAGCGGCCTGGGACGAGCAGTACTTC
TRBJ2-5 13 TRBV20-1 - - CSARGTGGETQYF TGCAGTGCTAGGGGGACCGGAGGAGAGACCCAGTACTTC
TRBJ2-1 14 TRBV29-1 - few CSGGASRGYNEQFF TGCAGCGGGGGCGCCTCTAGAGGGTACAATGAGCAGTTCTTC
TRBJ2-1 16 TRBV6-1 TRBD2 few CASSMLAGIKDNEQFF TGTGCCAGCAGTATGTTAGCGGGAATTAAGGACAATGAGCAGTTCTTC
TRBJ1-5 16 TRBV20-1 TRBD1 - CSARDNRQGDNQPQHF TGCAGTGCTAGAGATAATCGGCAGGGGGATAATCAGCCCCAGCATTTT
TRBJ1-5 15 TRBV12-3/TRBV12-4 - - CASREGGAPNQPQHF TGTGCCAGCAGGGAAGGAGGGGCGCCCAATCAGCCCCAGCATTTT
TRBJ2-3 16 TRBV27 - - CASSLVTTYNTDTQYF TGTGCCAGCAGTTTGGTGACGACTTATAATACAGATACGCAGTATTTT
TRBJ2-3 17 TRBV29-1 TRBD2 few CSVCRTSGISRADTQYF TGCAGCGTTTGTAGGACTAGCGGGATATCCAGGGCAGATACGCAGTATTTT